The clone carrying this T cell receptor beta chain was observed many times. This record comes from a study of patients and donors after allogeneic stem cell transplantation. Using its own MiXCR run on the RT-PCR reads, TCRdb lists one record per CDR3 protein. The table lists roughly 250,000 distinct CDR3 sequences, roughly an eighth of them singletons. This CDR3 has 15 amino acids. V was trimmed by 2 bases and J by 2 bases, leaving 10 bases between them. This chain connects TRBV12-3 or TRBV12-4 to TRBJ1-5; the D is unclear. This TCR was sampled from a human donor who was either an allogeneic HSCT recipient or a stem cell or donor lymphocyte infusion donor (not recorded which). It is not recorded whose cells these are; they may come from a transplant donor. Sequenced input: blood, either unsorted or a sorted T cell fraction (not recorded which). CDR3 sequence: CASSLPAIGNQPQHF. DNA of the CDR3: TGTGCCAGCAGTTTACCCGCAATCGGCAATCAGCCCCAGCATTTT.